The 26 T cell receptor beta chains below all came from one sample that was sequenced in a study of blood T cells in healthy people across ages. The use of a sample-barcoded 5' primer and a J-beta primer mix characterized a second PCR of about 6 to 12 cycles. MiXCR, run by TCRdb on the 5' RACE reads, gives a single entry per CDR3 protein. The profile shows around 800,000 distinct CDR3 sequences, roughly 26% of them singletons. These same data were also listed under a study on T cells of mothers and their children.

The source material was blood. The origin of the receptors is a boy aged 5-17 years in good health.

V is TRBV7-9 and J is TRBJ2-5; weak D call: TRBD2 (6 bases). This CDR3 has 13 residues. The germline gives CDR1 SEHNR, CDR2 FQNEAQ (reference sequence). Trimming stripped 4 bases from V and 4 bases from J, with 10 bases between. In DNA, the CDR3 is TGTGCCAGCAGCTCCTGGGACTTAGAGACCCAGTACTTC. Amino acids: CASSSWDLETQYF.

This CDR3 reads CASSQGDRLAKNIQYF. The CDR3 nucleotides read TGTGCCAGCAGCCAAGGGGACAGGTTAGCCAAAAACATTCAGTACTTC. The V call is TRBV4-2, the J call TRBJ2-4, with 8 bases lining up with TRBD1. Germline V gene lookup returns CDR1 LGHNA and CDR2 YNFKEQ. CDR3 length: 16 amino acids. V lost 1 base and J lost 0; bases outside the gene matches: 2.

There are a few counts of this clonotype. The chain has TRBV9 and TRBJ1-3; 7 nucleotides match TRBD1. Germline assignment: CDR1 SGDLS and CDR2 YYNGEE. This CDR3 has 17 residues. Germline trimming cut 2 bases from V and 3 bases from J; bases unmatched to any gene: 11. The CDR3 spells CASSVRDREVGGNTIYF. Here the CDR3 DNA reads TGTGCCAGCAGCGTCAGAGACAGGGAGGTTGGTGGAAACACCATATATTTT.

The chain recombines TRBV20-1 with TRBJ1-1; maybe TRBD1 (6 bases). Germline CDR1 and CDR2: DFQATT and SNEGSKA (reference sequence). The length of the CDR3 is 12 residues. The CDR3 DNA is TGCAGAGCCTCCAAGGGGGACACTGAAGCTTTCTTT. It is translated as CRASKGDTEAFF.

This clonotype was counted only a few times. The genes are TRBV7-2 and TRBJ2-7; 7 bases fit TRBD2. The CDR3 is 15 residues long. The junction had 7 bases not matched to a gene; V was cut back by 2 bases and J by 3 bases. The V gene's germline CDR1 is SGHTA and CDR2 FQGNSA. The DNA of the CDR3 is TGTGCCAGCAGCTTAAGGCAGGGAGGGTTCTACGAGCAGTACTTC. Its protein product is CASSLRQGGFYEQYF.

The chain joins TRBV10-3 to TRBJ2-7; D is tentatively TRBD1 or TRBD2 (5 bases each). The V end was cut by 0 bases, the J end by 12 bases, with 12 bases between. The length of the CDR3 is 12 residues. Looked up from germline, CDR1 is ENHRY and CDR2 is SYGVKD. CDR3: CAISESRDRLYF. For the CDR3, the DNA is TGTGCCATCAGTGAGTCGAGGGACCGGCTGTACTTC.

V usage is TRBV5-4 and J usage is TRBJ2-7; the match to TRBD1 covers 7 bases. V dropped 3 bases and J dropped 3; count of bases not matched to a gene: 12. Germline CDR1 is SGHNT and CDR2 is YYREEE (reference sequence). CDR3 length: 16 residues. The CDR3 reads CASSSTFWGQSYEQYF. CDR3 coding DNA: TGTGCCAGCAGCTCAACTTTTTGGGGACAGAGCTACGAGCAGTACTTC. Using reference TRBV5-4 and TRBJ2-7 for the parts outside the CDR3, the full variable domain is ETGVTQSPTHLIKTRGQQVTLRCSSQSGHNTVSWYQQALGQGPQFIFQYYREEENGRGNFPPRFSGLQFPNYSSELNVNALELDDSALYLCASSSTFWGQSYEQYFGPGTRLTVT.

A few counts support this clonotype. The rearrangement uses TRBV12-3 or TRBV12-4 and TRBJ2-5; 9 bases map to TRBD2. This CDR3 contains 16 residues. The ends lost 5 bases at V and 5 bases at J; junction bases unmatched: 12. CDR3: CASSLLGVAGVETQYF. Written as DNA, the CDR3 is TGTGCCAGCAGTCTTCTGGGTGTAGCGGGGGTGGAGACCCAGTACTTC.

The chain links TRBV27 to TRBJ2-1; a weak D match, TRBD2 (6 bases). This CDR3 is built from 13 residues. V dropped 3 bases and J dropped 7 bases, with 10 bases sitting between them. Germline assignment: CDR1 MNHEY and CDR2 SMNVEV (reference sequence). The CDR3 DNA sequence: TGTGCCAGCAGTTTCGGGACTGTAAATGAGCAGTTCTTC. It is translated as CASSFGTVNEQFF.

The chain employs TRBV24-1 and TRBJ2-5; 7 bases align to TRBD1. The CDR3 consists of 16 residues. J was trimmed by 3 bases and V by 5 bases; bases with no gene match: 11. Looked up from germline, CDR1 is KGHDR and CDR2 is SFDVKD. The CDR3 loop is CATSVDRDSTKETQYF. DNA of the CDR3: TGTGCCACCAGTGTCGACCGGGACAGCACGAAAGAGACCCAGTACTTC.

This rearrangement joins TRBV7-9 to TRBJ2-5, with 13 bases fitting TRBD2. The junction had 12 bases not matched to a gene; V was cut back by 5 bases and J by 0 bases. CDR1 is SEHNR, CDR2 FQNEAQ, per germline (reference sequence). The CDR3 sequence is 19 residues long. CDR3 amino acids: CASSPARLAGGAYQETQYF. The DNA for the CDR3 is TGTGCCAGCAGCCCAGCACGACTAGCGGGGGGTGCGTACCAAGAGACCCAGTACTTC. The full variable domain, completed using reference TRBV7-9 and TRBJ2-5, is DTGVSQNPRHKITKRGQNVTFRCDPISEHNRLYWYRQTLGQGPEFLTYFQNEAQLEKSRLLSDRFSAERPKGSFSTLEIQRTEQGDSAMYLCASSPARLAGGAYQETQYFGPGTRLLVL.

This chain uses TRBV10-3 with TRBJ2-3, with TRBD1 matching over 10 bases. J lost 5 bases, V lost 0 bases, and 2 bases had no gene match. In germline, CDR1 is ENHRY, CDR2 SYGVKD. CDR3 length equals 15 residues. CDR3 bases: TGTGCCATCAGTGAGTCGACAGGGGGCGTAGATACGCAGTATTTT. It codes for CAISESTGGVDTQYF.

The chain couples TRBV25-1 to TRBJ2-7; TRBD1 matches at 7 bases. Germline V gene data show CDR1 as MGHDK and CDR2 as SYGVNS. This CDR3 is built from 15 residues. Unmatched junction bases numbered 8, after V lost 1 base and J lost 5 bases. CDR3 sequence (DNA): TGTGCCAGCAGTGAATCGACAGGGAAACCCCACGAGCAGTACTTC. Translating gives CASSESTGKPHEQYF.

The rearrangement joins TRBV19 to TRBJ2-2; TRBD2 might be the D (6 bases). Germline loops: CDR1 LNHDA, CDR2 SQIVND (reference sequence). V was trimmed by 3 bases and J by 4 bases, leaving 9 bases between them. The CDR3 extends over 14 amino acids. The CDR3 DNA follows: TGTGCCAGTAGTATTGGGCGGGGCACCGGGGAGCTGTTTTTT. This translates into CASSIGRGTGELFF.

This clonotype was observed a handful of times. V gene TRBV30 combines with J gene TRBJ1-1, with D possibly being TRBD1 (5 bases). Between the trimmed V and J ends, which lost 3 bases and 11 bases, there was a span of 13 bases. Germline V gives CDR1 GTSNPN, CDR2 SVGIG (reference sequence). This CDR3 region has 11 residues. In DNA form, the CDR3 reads TGTGCCTGGAGGGAAGGGGTAACGGCTTTCTTT. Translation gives CAWREGVTAFF.

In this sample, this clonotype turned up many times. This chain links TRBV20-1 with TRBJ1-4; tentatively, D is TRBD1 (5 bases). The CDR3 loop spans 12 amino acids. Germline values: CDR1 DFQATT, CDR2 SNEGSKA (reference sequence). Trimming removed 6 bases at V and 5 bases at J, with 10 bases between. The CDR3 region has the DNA TGCAGTGCAGACGGGACCAATGAAAAACTGTTTTTT. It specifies CSADGTNEKLFF.

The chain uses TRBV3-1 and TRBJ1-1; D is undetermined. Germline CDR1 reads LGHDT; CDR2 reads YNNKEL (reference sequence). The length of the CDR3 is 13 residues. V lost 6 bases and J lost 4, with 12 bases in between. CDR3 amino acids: CASSISGVTEAFF. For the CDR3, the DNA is TGTGCCAGCAGTATCTCCGGGGTCACTGAAGCTTTCTTT.

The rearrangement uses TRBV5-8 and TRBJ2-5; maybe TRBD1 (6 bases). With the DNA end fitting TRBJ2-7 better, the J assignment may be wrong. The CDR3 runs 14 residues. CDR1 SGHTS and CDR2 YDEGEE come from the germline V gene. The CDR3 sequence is CASWGRPSRYEQYF. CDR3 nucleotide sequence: TGTGCCAGCTGGGGGCGGCCCTCGCGGTACGAGCAGTACTTC.

CDR3 amino acids: CSAANLAGTTGEQFF. The CDR3, as DNA: TGCAGTGCGGCCAACCTAGCGGGGACGACCGGTGAGCAGTTCTTC. This chain links TRBV20-1 with TRBJ2-1, with 9 bases identical to TRBD2. The CDR3 sequence is 15 residues long. In germline, CDR1 is DFQATT, CDR2 SNEGSKA (reference sequence). The V segment lost 6 bases and the J segment 9 bases; nucleotides outside the gene matches: 15.

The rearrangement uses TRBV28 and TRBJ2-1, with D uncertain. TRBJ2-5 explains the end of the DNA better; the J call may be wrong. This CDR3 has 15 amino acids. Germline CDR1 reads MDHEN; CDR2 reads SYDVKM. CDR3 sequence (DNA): TGTGCCAGCAGCCAAACACACCCCCTGGAGGAGACCCAGTACTTC. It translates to CASSQTHPLEETQYF.

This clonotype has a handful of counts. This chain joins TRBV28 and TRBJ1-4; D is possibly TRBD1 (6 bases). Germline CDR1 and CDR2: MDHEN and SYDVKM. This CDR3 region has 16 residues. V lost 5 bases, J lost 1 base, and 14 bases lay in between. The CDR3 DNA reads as TGTGCCAGCAGTCCCCCACGGGGGCAAACTAATGAAAAACTGTTTTTT. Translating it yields CASSPPRGQTNEKLFF.

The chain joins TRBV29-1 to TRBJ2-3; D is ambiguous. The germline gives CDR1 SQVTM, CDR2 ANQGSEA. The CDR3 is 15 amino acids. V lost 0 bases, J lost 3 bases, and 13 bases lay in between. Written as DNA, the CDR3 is TGCAGCGTTGAAGACCAAGCCACTCAAACAGATACGCAGTATTTT. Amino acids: CSVEDQATQTDTQYF.

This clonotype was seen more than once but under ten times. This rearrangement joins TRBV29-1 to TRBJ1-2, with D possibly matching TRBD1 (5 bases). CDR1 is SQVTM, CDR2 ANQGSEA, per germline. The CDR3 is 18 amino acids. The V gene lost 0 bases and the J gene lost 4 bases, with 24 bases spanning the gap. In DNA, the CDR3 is TGCAGCGTTGAAGAAGGTCGGGGGTCTGCAAGTAAGGGCTATGGCTACACCTTC. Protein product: CSVEEGRGSASKGYGYTF.

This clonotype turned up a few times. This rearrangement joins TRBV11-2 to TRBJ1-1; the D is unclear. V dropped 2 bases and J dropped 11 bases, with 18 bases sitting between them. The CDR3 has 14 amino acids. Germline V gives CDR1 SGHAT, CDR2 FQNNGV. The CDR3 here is CASSLSTHRLPAFF. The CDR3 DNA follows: TGTGCCAGCAGCTTATCCACACATAGGTTGCCGGCTTTCTTT.

The CDR3 spells CASSPNTETQYF. Here the CDR3 DNA reads TGTGCCAGCAGCCCGAACACAGAGACCCAGTACTTC. This chain links TRBV7-9 with TRBJ2-5; D gene unclear. The CDR3 loop spans 12 amino acids. V was pared by 5 bases and J by 4 bases, with 8 bases between. CDR1 is SEHNR and CDR2 is FQNEAQ in the germline V gene (reference sequence).

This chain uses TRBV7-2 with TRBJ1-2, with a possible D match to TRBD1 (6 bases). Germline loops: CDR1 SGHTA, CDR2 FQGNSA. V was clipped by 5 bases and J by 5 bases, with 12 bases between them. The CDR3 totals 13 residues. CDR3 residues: CASSIGQKYGYTF. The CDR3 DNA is TGTGCCAGCAGCATTGGACAGAAGTATGGCTACACCTTC.